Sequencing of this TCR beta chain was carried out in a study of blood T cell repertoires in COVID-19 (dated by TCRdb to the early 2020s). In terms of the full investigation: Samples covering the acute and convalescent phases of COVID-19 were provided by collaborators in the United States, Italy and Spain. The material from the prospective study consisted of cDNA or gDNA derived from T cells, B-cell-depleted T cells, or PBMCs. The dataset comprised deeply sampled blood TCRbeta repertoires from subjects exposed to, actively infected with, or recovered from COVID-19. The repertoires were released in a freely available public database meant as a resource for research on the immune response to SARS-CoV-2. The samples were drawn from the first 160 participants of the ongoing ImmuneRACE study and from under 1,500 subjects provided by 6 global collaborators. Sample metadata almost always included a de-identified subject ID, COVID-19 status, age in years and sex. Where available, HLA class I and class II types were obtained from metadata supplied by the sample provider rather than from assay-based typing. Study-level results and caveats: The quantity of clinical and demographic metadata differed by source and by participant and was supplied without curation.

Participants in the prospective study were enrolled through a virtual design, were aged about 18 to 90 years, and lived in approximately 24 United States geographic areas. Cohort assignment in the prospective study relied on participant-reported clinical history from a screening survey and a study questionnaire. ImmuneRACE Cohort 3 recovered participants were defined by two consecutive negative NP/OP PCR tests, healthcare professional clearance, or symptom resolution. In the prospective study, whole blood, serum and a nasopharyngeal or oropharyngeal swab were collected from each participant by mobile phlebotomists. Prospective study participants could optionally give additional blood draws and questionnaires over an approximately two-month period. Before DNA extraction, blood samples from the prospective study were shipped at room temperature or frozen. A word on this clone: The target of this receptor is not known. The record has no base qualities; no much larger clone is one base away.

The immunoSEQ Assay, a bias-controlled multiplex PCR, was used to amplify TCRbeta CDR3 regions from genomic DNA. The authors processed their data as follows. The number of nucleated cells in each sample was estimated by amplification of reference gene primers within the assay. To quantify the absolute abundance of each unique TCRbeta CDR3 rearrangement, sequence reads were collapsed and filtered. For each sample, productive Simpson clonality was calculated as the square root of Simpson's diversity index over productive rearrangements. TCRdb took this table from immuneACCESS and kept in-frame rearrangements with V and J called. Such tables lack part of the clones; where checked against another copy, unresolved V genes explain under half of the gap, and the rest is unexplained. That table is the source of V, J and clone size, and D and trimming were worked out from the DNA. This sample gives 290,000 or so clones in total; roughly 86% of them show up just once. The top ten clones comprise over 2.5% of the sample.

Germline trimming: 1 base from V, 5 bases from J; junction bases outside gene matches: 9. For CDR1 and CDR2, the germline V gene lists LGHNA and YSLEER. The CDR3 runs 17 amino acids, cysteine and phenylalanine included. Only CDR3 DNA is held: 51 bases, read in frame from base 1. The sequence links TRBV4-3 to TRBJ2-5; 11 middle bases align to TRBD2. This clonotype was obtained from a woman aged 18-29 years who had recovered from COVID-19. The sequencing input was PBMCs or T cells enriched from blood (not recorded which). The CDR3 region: CASSQGLAGGRYETQYF. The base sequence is TGCGCCAGCAGCCAAGGGCTAGCGGGGGGACGTTATGAGACCCAGTACTTC.